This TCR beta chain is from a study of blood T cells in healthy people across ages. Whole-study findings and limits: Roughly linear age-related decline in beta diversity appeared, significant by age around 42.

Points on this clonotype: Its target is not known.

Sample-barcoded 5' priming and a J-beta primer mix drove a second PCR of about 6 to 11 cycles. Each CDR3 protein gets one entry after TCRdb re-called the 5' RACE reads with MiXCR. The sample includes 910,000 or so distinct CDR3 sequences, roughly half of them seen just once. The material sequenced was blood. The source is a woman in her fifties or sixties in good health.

CDR3 nucleotides: TGCGCCAGCAGTGACACGTACAGCTATGGCTACACCTTC. Translating gives CASSDTYSYGYTF. V usage is TRBV10-1 and J usage is TRBJ1-2; D is ambiguous. The germline V gene has CDR1 WNHNN and CDR2 SYGVQD (reference sequence). The CDR3 has 13 residues. V was trimmed by 3 bases and J by 4 bases, leaving 9 bases between them.